This TCR beta chain was captured in a study of shared clonotypes between healthy human individuals. Turning to the study itself: Each donor's CD4 naive and CD4 memory cells filled three plates apiece, CD8 naive two, and CD8 memory one. Study-wide results and caveats: Between a handful of donors, naive CD4 clonotypes were shared at a level of about 5%. Sequencing depth was a factor that was expected to affect clonotype sharing among donors.

The authors ran the assay at deep level. Sequenced by immunoSEQ multiplex PCR; TCRdb stores in-frame clones only, minus some. The sample carries 2 million or so clones, approximately 94% recorded once. The naive CD8 subset, CD45RO-negative cells positively selected for CCR7, excluded terminally differentiated effector memory CD45RA+ cells. The J segment lost 5 bases and the V segment lost 4 bases, leaving 6 bases of the junction unmatched. Germline V gives CDR1 MDHEN, CDR2 SYDVKM. CDR3 length: 14 amino acids. Turning to this clone: Its matching antigen is unknown.

The rearrangement uses TRBV28 and TRBJ2-7; TRBD1 aligns across 9 bases. Sequenced sample: naive CD8+ T cells sorted from blood. This sequence originates from a young man in good health. DNA of the CDR3: TGTGCCAGCAGTTGGGACAGGGTGGTTCACGAGCAGTACTTC. Translating gives CASSWDRVVHEQYF.